This TCR beta chain was observed in a study of blood T cell repertoires in COVID-19. Study details: COVID-19 samples collected from the United States, Italy and Spain covered acute and convalescent phases.

The germline V and J ends were trimmed by 3 bases and 3 bases, with 17 bases remaining between them. CDR1 is KGHSH and CDR2 is LQKENI in the germline V gene. This CDR3 is 16 amino acids long. In the study's own analysis: Amplification with reference gene primers provided the estimates of nucleated cell counts. TCRdb's table, derived via immunoSEQ multiplex PCR, lists solely in-frame clones and lacks some. From that table come the V and J calls and clone size; the DNA was used to work out D and trimming. The data show 300,000 to 400,000 clones, over 75% seen once. There are a few counts of this clone. Researchers sorted participants into cohorts using their self-reported clinical history. Two negative PCRs, clearance, or symptom resolution had been documented for recovered Cohort 3 donors.

This chain links TRBV18 with TRBJ1-1, with TRBD1 as a possible D gene (5 bases). The source of this sequence is a woman under 40 who had recovered from COVID-19. Source material: PBMCs or T cells enriched from blood (not recorded which). In DNA form, the CDR3 reads TGTGCCAGCTCACCCCTCGGGGGAGGGACGCACACTGAAGCTTTCTTT. This sequence encodes CASSPLGGGTHTEAFF.